Included here is one T cell receptor beta chain sequence, with context. Its antigen specificity is not known. No base quality information exists; no much larger clone differs at one position. The data derive from a study of cytomegalovirus exposure and HLA in healthy donors (dated by TCRdb to 2016 to 2017). Some background on the complete study: A later analysis indicated that the 95 to 150 validation repertoires were generated on the platform also employed for the roughly 650 repertoires of the first cohort. To predict cytomegalovirus infection status, the study combined high-throughput TCR immunosequencing, statistical association of individual TCRs with disease status, and machine learning. Along with the roughly 670-subject first cohort, a separate validation cohort of around 110 different subjects was used. The study aimed to test whether cataloging public T cell receptors could reveal signatures of past pathogen exposure. The study at large found these results: Most TCR sequences were seen in very few donors, while some public TCRs were found in many individuals. Cytomegalovirus status was reported to be diagnosed by the classifier with high specificity and sensitivity in both the original and validation cohorts. In vitro tests confirmed that a few of the cytomegalovirus-associated TCR beta chains recognize cytomegalovirus antigens. The authors suggested that the approach could potentially be extended to other disease states and immunological phenotypes. All 120 repertoires were used to score co-occurrence in the validation cohort in a later analysis, because that analysis had no HLA typing for the cohort. The study gave a list of some 150 TCR beta chains associated with cytomegalovirus. In a later analysis, TCRs clustered in the first cohort were found to also tend to co-occur in the approximately 110 validation repertoires, with around 94% of cluster scores above 0.

Counted from cysteine to phenylalanine, this CDR3 has 14 amino acids. The kept DNA is CDR3 alone, 42 bases in frame from the first base. The germline V gene (reference sequence) sets CDR1 to MNHNY and CDR2 to SVGAGI. Germline trimming amounts to 6 bases on V and 5 bases on J, with 7 as the count of junction bases outside the gene matches. The method was the immunoSEQ multiplex PCR assay. The paper's data handling went like this. A statistical classification framework was built for diagnosing cytomegalovirus status from the catalog of TCR beta chain sequences. This immuneACCESS table, as held by TCRdb, lists in-frame sequences with V and J called but not all clones. Of the missing ones, under half trace to an unresolved V gene in checked studies; the others have no known cause. The V and J calls and the clone size are those of that table, but D and trimming were determined from the DNA. This sample gives about 130,000 clones in total; more than 95% of them show up just once. The ten biggest clones cover 1.7% of the sample.

The donors belonged to the validation cohort of approximately 130 subjects, which was separate from the approximately 610-subject first cohort. The sample taken for sequencing was PBMCs. This TCR derives from a young man in good health and CMV-seronegative. Rearrangement joined TRBV6-6 to TRBJ1-1, with 9 bases matching TRBD1. CDR3 reads: CASRWTGAGTEAFF. At the DNA level, the sequence is TGTGCCAGCAGATGGACAGGGGCAGGGACTGAAGCTTTCTTT.